This TCR beta chain was identified in a study of blood T cell repertoires in COVID-19. Across the study: COVID-19 samples, acute and convalescent, were from the United States, Italy and Spain.

Authors' analysis steps: Amplifying reference gene primers gave estimates of nucleated cell counts. Measured with immunoSEQ multiplex PCR; TCRdb has only the in-frame clones, and not every one. The D gene and trimming were derived from the DNA, and the V and J assignments and clone size from that table. The sample has fewer than 200,000 clones, more than 60% seen once. Sequencing was carried out using peripheral blood. This receptor was obtained from a man in his 70s with acute or convalescent COVID-19.

CDR3 DNA sequence: TGCGCCAGCAGCTTCGAGACAGGGGCGGTCACTGAAGCTTTCTTT. Amino acids: CASSFETGAVTEAFF. This chain joins TRBV5-1 and TRBJ1-1; TRBD1 matches at 8 bases. The CDR3 consists of 15 residues. J gave up 4 bases and V 2 bases, and 7 bases lay outside the gene matches. Germline CDR1 and CDR2: SGHRS and YFSETQ.